This entry concerns a single T cell receptor beta chain. What this receptor recognizes is not known. There are no base qualities to consult, and no much larger clone falls within one base. Each collaborating institution followed its own protocols to collect whole blood in K2EDTA tubes. For TCRbeta analysis, collaborators shipped samples as frozen whole blood, isolated PBMCs, or DNA extracted from either of those sample types. The sample originates from a study of blood T cell repertoires in COVID-19 (dated by TCRdb to 2018 to 2020). Some background on the complete study: Collaborator samples came from the United States, Italy and Spain and covered acute and convalescent phases of COVID-19. Samples came from the ongoing ImmuneRACE study (first 160 participants) plus 1,254 subjects from 6 global collaborators. The sample metadata nearly always contained a de-identified subject ID, COVID-19 status, age in years and sex. The material from the prospective study consisted of cDNA or gDNA derived from T cells, B-cell-depleted T cells, or PBMCs. Where available, HLA class I and class II types were taken from metadata supplied by the sample provider and were not determined by assay-based typing. Subjects who had been exposed to COVID-19, were actively infected with it, or had recovered from it provided the deeply sampled blood TCRbeta repertoires that made up the dataset. The repertoires were released in a freely available public database meant as a resource for research on the immune response to SARS-CoV-2. Paper-wide results and their limitations: The amount of clinical and demographic metadata varied by source and participant and was provided uncurated.

The germline V and J ends show losses of 5 bases and 7 bases respectively, and no gene match explains 9 bases of the junction. Sequences LGHNT (CDR1) and FRNRAP (CDR2) are obtained from the germline V gene. Measured from the cysteine to the phenylalanine, the CDR3 is 17 residues long. CDR3 DNA is the only sequence kept; it has 51 bases, read in frame from the first base. TCRbeta CDR3 regions were amplified from genomic DNA using the immunoSEQ Assay, a bias-controlled multiplex PCR. Per the original workflow: Nucleated cell counts per sample were estimated from amplification of reference gene primers within the assay. To quantify the absolute abundance of each unique TCRbeta CDR3 rearrangement, sequence reads were collapsed and filtered. For each sample, productive Simpson clonality was calculated as the square root of Simpson's diversity index across productive rearrangements. The clones in this table, taken by TCRdb from immuneACCESS, are in-frame only. Not every clone is retained; where verified, under half of the shortfall comes from an unresolved V gene, and the cause of the rest is unknown. V, J and clone size are taken as reported in that table, and D and trimming were inferred from the DNA itself. A total of 45,000 to 70,000 clones appear in this sample, 75% to 85% of them only once. About 7.1% of the sample is held by the ten biggest clonotypes.

The sample was peripheral blood. This receptor was taken from a man aged 55 to 70 with acute or convalescent COVID-19. The rearrangement joined TRBV12-5 to TRBJ2-1, and TRBD2 matches 15 of the central bases. In nucleotide form, the sequence is TGTGCTAGTGGTGACAGAGGGACTAGCGGGGGGCCTAATGAGCAGTTCTTC. Protein translation: CASGDRGTSGGPNEQFF.